The entry below describes one T cell receptor (beta chain). As yet, its antigen is unknown. The sample belongs to a study of T cell responses to AZD1222 COVID-19 vaccine. On the study more broadly: The analysis combined second doses at about 4 or about 12 weeks. The study, taken as a whole, reports: Repertoires were obtained only post-peak T cell response. Mostly white British, mostly female donors; authors suggested clonal diversity may be underestimated. Two AZD1222 administrations were followed by greater Spike-specific TCR breadth and depth.

V was trimmed by 4 bases and J by 1 base, leaving 16 bases between them. Per the germline V gene, CDR1 is MNHEY and CDR2 is SVGEGT. This CDR3 comprises 16 residues. Some clones are missing from TCRdb's copy, which holds only in-frame ones; the method was immunoSEQ multiplex PCR. The sample gives 95,000 to 100,000 clones, about 86% of which show up once; under 1.5% is in the top ten. The chain has TRBV6-2 or TRBV6-3 and TRBJ1-1; D is perhaps TRBD1 (6 bases). Sequences were derived from peripheral blood, sampled on day 0 of AZD1222 vaccination. The sequence was collected from an adult in good health. CDR3 nucleotide sequence: TGTGCCAGCAGTTTCTCCGGGTGGACAGCGAACACTGAAGCTTTCTTT. This codes for CASSFSGWTANTEAFF.